These T cell receptor beta chains were read from a single sample in a study of cytomegalovirus exposure and HLA in healthy donors. Here immunoSEQ multiplex PCR was the method, and the copy in TCRdb shows in-frame clones only, minus some. The data contain 90,000 to 100,000 clones, 55% to 80% of them singletons. Input material: PBMCs. These receptors originate from a female donor in good health and CMV-seronegative. The CDR3 runs from the conserved cysteine through the conserved F or W. The D gene is left open where the match is weak. Rows may omit the clone size; those that give it use once, few, many or a size class.

TGTGCCAGCAGTTTGGCAGGTTGGAGCTACACCTTC	CASSLAGWSYTF	NA	TRBV28	NA	TRBJ1-2
TGTGCCAGCAGTTTTATCAGGGGGAATGAGCAGTTCTTC	CASSFIRGNEQFF	NA	TRBV27	TRBD1	TRBJ2-1
TGCGCCAGCAGCTCCTACCCCGGTGGGACAGGCCAATCCTCCTACGAGCAGTACTTC	CASSSYPGGTGQSSYEQYF	NA	TRBV5-1	TRBD1	TRBJ2-7
TGCAGCGTTGAGGGGGAGGGCTACGAGCAGTACTTC	CSVEGEGYEQYF	NA	TRBV29-1	TRBD2	TRBJ2-7
TGCGCCAGCAGCCAGCCCACAGGGAAGAACACTGAAGCTTTCTTT	CASSQPTGKNTEAFF	NA	TRBV4-1	NA	TRBJ1-1
TGTGCCAGCAGAACCGGGACAGGGTTCGACGAGCAGTACTTC	CASRTGTGFDEQYF	NA	TRBV6-5	TRBD1	TRBJ2-7
TGCAGCGTGGGACAGGGGGCAAAGGAAGGCTACACCTTC	CSVGQGAKEGYTF	NA	TRBV29-1	TRBD1	TRBJ1-2
TGTGCCAGTAGTGGAGCAGGGGAGGGGAGCTATGGCTACACCTTC	CASSGAGEGSYGYTF	NA	TRBV19	NA	TRBJ1-2
TGCAGCGTTGGGGGGGACCCGACTGGAAACACCATATATTTT	CSVGGDPTGNTIYF	NA	TRBV29-1	NA	TRBJ1-3
TGTGCCAGCAGTATCGGGGGCCAGGGGGCAGAAGAGCAGTACTTC	CASSIGGQGAEEQYF	few	TRBV6-1	TRBD1	TRBJ2-7
TGTGCCAGCAGCTTAGTTGCAGGGGTGGACTATGGCTACACCTTC	CASSLVAGVDYGYTF	NA	TRBV7-2	NA	TRBJ1-2
TGCGCCAGTGGTAGCGGGGGTACCTACGAGCAGTACTTC	CASGSGGTYEQYF	NA	TRBV5-1	TRBD2	TRBJ2-7
TGCGCCAGCAGCTTACGTAGCGGGAGTACCGGGGAGCTGTTTTTT	CASSLRSGSTGELFF	few	TRBV5-1	TRBD2	TRBJ2-2
TGCGCCAGCAGCCAATTAGGGACTAGCGGGAAGAGGGGGAAGCAGTTCTTC	CASSQLGTSGKRGKQFF	few	TRBV4-1	TRBD2	TRBJ2-1
TGTGCCAGCAGTGAGCAGGTGAACACTGAAGCTTTCTTT	CASSEQVNTEAFF	NA	TRBV6-1	NA	TRBJ1-1
TGTGCCAGCTCGACCGGGACAGGGATGGGCACCGGGGAGCTGTTTTTT	CASSTGTGMGTGELFF	NA	TRBV18	TRBD1	TRBJ2-2
TGTGCCAGCAGCTGGGGACAGGCCCTTGGTGAAAAACTGTTTTTT	CASSWGQALGEKLFF	NA	TRBV5-8	TRBD1	TRBJ1-4
TGTGCCAGCACTACGACAGGGGGTGGAAACACCATATATTTT	CASTTTGGGNTIYF	NA	TRBV6-6	TRBD1	TRBJ1-3
TGCAGCGTCTGGACAGGGGAAAGCTACGAGCAGTACTTC	CSVWTGESYEQYF	NA	TRBV29-1	TRBD1	TRBJ2-7
TGTGCCTGGAGTGTGTACGGGGAGCTGTTTTTT	CAWSVYGELFF	NA	TRBV30	NA	TRBJ2-2
TGTGCCAGTAGTCCCTTCACAGGCCCCGCGCAGTATTTT	CASSPFTGPAQYF	NA	TRBV19	NA	TRBJ2-3
TGTGCCAGCAGCCCATTCCAGGGTTACGAGCAGTACTTC	CASSPFQGYEQYF	few	TRBV27	NA	TRBJ2-7
TGCGCCAGCAGCCAAGATCTAGTGGGGGGGGCCCGTACGCAGTATTTT	CASSQDLVGGARTQYF	NA	TRBV4-3	NA	TRBJ2-3